This TCR beta chain originates from a study of shared clonotypes between healthy human individuals. Genomic DNA of each subset was evenly split across several immunoSEQ plates. Replicate PCRs for sorted subsets used around 200 ng DNA; this equaled around 28,000 T cell genomes. Sequencing used immunoSEQ multiplex PCR; TCRdb keeps in-frame clones, though not all of them. The data show roughly 810,000 clones, about 96% seen once. Germline loops: CDR1 SNHLY, CDR2 FYNNEI. CDR3 length equals 13 residues. The V gene lost 3 bases and the J gene lost 2 bases, with 7 bases spanning the gap. It was CD45RO-negative cells, positively selected for CCR7, that made up naive CD8 cells, with terminally differentiated effector memory CD45RA+ cells excluded. All participating donors were Caucasian adults from Nashville, Tennessee.

The TCR was taken from a man between 25 and 39 years old in good health. Input material: naive CD8+ T cells sorted from blood. This sequence joins TRBV2 and TRBJ1-2; perhaps TRBD1 as D (5 bases). The CDR3 nucleotides are TGTGCCAGCAGTGACGCAGGGAACTATGGCTACACCTTC. Encoded protein: CASSDAGNYGYTF. The full variable domain, with the rest looked up from reference TRBV2 and TRBJ1-2, is EPEVTQTPSHQVTQMGQEVILRCVPISNHLYFYWYRQILGQKVEFLVSFYNNEISEKSEIFDDQFSVERPDGSNFTLKIRSTKLEDSAMYFCASSDAGNYGYTFGSGTRLTVV.